Described below is a single T cell receptor (beta chain) sequence and its context. The source of the sample is a study of blood T cell repertoires in COVID-19. As for the study in general: Samples representing acute and convalescent COVID-19 were sourced from the United States, Italy and Spain. T cells, B-cell-depleted T cells, or PBMCs provided the cDNA or gDNA that served as material.

Trimming cost V 1 base and J 4 bases; bases outside gene matches: 11. CDR1 and CDR2 (germline): KGHDR, SFDVKD. CDR3 length: 18 amino acids. Study processing details: Cell counts per sample came from amplifying reference gene primers. Assay: immunoSEQ multiplex PCR; the TCRdb copy retains only in-frame clones and omits some. V, J and clone size were drawn from that table, and D and trimming were deduced from the DNA. In the table there are roughly 150,000 clones, around 85% of which are singletons. The sequence derives from a woman between 65 and 79 years old with acute or convalescent COVID-19. Sequencing was done on a sample of peripheral blood. This rearrangement joins TRBV24-1 to TRBJ2-2; TRBD1 aligns across 7 bases. The CDR3 nucleotides are TGTGCCACCAGTGATTTTTTCACCCGGGACAGTCGCACCGGGGAGCTGTTTTTT. Translated: CATSDFFTRDSRTGELFF.